These 22 T cell receptor beta chains originate from one sample sequenced in a study of shared clonotypes between healthy human individuals (dated by TCRdb to the early 2020s). Libraries came from the immunoSEQ multiplex PCR assay. The table was pulled from immuneACCESS by TCRdb, which kept in-frame rearrangements only. Such tables lose some clones; where checked, under half of the loss comes from unresolved V genes, and the rest has no known cause. The sample records fewer than 3 million clones, approximately 90% of which are singletons. The top ten clonotypes cover 0.3% to 0.4% of the sample. Sequencing used naive CD4+ T cells from PBMCs. The intended sense of this specimen's cell subset or site label: CD45RA+ positively selected. The receptors shown here come from a man aged 18 to 30 in good health. Some clones in this sample may be carry-over from other donors' samples.

J is TRBJ2-3 and V is TRBV7-2, with 11 bases identical to TRBD2. The V gene end was trimmed by 4 bases and the J gene end by 2 bases; junction bases not matched to a gene: 8. There are 17 residues in the CDR3. Germline loops: CDR1 SGHTA, CDR2 FQGNSA. For the CDR3, the DNA is TGTGCCAGCAGCTGGCCCGGGACTAGCGGAGCCACAGATACGCAGTATTTT. Translation: CASSWPGTSGATDTQYF.

The rearrangement joins TRBV5-6 to TRBJ2-3; no clear D. V was cut by 3 bases and J by 0 bases, with 8 bases left in between. The CDR3 consists of 14 residues. Germline V CDR1 and CDR2: SGHDT, YYEEEE. CDR3 amino acids: CASSSLGSTDTQYF. Here the CDR3 DNA reads TGTGCCAGCAGCTCCCTTGGGAGCACAGATACGCAGTATTTT. The whole variable domain, remainder taken from reference TRBV5-6 and TRBJ2-3, is DAGVTQSPTHLIKTRGQQVTLRCSPKSGHDTVSWYQQALGQGPQFIFQYYEEEERQRGNFPDRFSGHQFPNYSSELNVNALLLGDSALYLCASSSLGSTDTQYFGPGTRLTVL.

The CDR3 here is CASSLKAGAADTQYF. The CDR3 bases are TGTGCCAGCAGCTTAAAAGCGGGAGCTGCAGATACGCAGTATTTT. The J gene is TRBJ2-3, the V gene TRBV7-3; the match to TRBD2 covers 8 bases. The germline V gene encodes CDR1 SGHTA and CDR2 FQGTGA. The V and J ends lost 1 base and 4 bases, in that order; junction bases with no gene match: 4. The CDR3 runs to 15 residues.

The gene calls are TRBV18 and TRBJ2-7, with D possibly TRBD1 on 5 matching bases. With 5 bases removed from V and 0 bases from J, the gap between germline ends came to 11 bases. There are 14 residues in the CDR3. CDR1 is KGHSH and CDR2 is LQKENI in the germline V gene. The CDR3 loop is CASSLLGLSYEQYF. The CDR3 DNA reads as TGTGCCAGCTCATTACTGGGGCTCTCCTACGAGCAGTACTTC.

This chain joins TRBV28 and TRBJ1-2; 8 bases fit TRBD1. The V gene's germline CDR1 is MDHEN and CDR2 SYDVKM. J gave up 5 bases and V 5 bases, and 10 bases lay outside the gene matches. The CDR3 has 15 amino acids. The CDR3 region is CASSRPDRDPYGYTF. In DNA form, the CDR3 reads TGTGCCAGCAGTCGCCCGGACAGGGACCCATATGGCTACACCTTC.

The V and J genes are TRBV28 and TRBJ1-1; possibly TRBD1 for D (5 bases). This CDR3 contains 16 residues. V was clipped by 1 base and J by 1 base, with 13 bases between them. CDR1 MDHEN and CDR2 SYDVKM come from the germline V gene. The CDR3 DNA reads as TGTGCCAGCAGTTTATCCCCCGCAGGGTGGAACACTGAAGCTTTCTTT. This translates into CASSLSPAGWNTEAFF.

The rearrangement uses TRBV5-4 and TRBJ2-4; D is possibly TRBD1 or TRBD2 (5 bases each). V dropped 4 bases and J dropped 3 bases, with 14 bases sitting between them. This CDR3 is built from 15 residues. Looked up from germline, CDR1 is SGHNT and CDR2 is YYREEE (reference sequence). CDR3 nucleotides: TGTGCCAGCAGCCCCCCGGGGACCGGCAAAAACATTCAGTACTTC. It is translated as CASSPPGTGKNIQYF.

The chain recombines TRBV10-3 with TRBJ1-2; TRBD1 matches at 9 bases. The CDR3 is made up of 18 amino acids. V dropped 0 bases and J dropped 6; count of bases not matched to a gene: 14. From germline, CDR1 is ENHRY and CDR2 SYGVKD. This CDR3 is CAISESQSTGTGKDGYTF. The CDR3 DNA reads TGTGCCATCAGTGAGTCACAAAGTACCGGGACAGGGAAGGATGGCTACACCTTC.

The gene calls are TRBV10-3 and TRBJ2-3, with D unclear. The CDR3 contains 13 residues. The V end was cut by 10 bases, the J end by 1 base, with 12 bases between. Germline V gene lookup returns CDR1 ENHRY and CDR2 SYGVKD. In DNA form, the CDR3 reads TGTGCCAACTCCATGGACGGCACAGATACGCAGTATTTT. Its translation: CANSMDGTDTQYF.

The chain links TRBV5-5 to TRBJ2-7; 8 positions match TRBD2. The CDR3 extends over 14 amino acids. Per the germline V gene, CDR1 is SGHKS and CDR2 is YYEKEE (reference sequence). J gave up 6 bases and V 2 bases, and 7 bases lay outside the gene matches. The CDR3 loop reads CASSLIQREIEQYF. In DNA form, the CDR3 reads TGTGCCAGCAGCTTAATACAGCGGGAGATCGAGCAGTACTTC.

The chain combines TRBV7-9 with TRBJ2-2; a weak D match, TRBD1 (6 bases). Deletions cut 2 bases from V and 0 bases from J, with 13 bases between. CDR3 size: 17 residues. Germline V gene lookup returns CDR1 SEHNR and CDR2 FQNEAQ (reference sequence). DNA for the CDR3: TGTGCCAGCAGCTTACGCAGGGGCTCACCGAACACCGGGGAGCTGTTTTTT. Its protein is CASSLRRGSPNTGELFF.

This rearrangement joins TRBV15 to TRBJ2-1; no clear D. Trimming pared 3 bases from V and 9 bases from J, leaving 12 bases between. This CDR3 is built from 13 residues. The germline V gene encodes CDR1 LNHNV and CDR2 YYDKDF (reference sequence). This CDR3 reads CATSSWPEPEQFF. Written as DNA, the CDR3 is TGTGCCACCAGCAGTTGGCCTGAACCTGAGCAGTTCTTC.

This chain links TRBV5-8 with TRBJ1-5; tentative D call: TRBD1 (6 bases). V dropped 3 bases and J dropped 10 bases, with 17 bases sitting between them. The CDR3 is 14 amino acids. Germline V gene sequence: CDR1 SGHTS, CDR2 YDEGEE. As DNA, the CDR3 is TGTGCCAGCAGCTCAGGGTCACAGGGAAAACCCCAGCATTTT. Residues: CASSSGSQGKPQHF.

In its sample, this clone was seen a few times. The chain joins TRBV28 to TRBJ1-1; D uncertain. V lost 4 bases and J 4 bases, leaving 16 bases between the germline ends. The CDR3 extends over 15 amino acids. The V gene's germline CDR1 is MDHEN and CDR2 SYDVKM. CDR3 in DNA: TGTGCCAGCAGTTCCCCCCATGGAAGGATCACTGAAGCTTTCTTT. Translating gives CASSSPHGRITEAFF.

The rearrangement uses TRBV4-2 and TRBJ2-3; D gene ambiguous. This CDR3 contains 16 residues. The V end lost 3 bases, the J end lost 2 bases, and 15 bases lay between the germline ends. Germline CDR1 and CDR2: LGHNA and YNFKEQ. CDR3 coding DNA: TGTGCCAGCAGCCAGAACCCCCAGACGACCACAGATACGCAGTATTTT. Residues: CASSQNPQTTTDTQYF.

The chain uses TRBV5-1 and TRBJ2-5; 13 bases are a match to TRBD2. Germline trimming cut 4 bases from V and 5 bases from J; bases unmatched to any gene: 5. Germline-derived CDR1 and CDR2 are SGHRS and YFSETQ. CDR3 length: 15 amino acids. The DNA for the CDR3 is TGCGCCAGCAGCGGGGGACTAGCGGGAAGGGAGACCCAGTACTTC. It yields the protein CASSGGLAGRETQYF.

This chain uses TRBV28 with TRBJ1-1, with 7 bases lining up with TRBD1. Trimming cost V 6 bases and J 3 bases; bases outside gene matches: 4. The CDR3 sequence is 13 residues long. Germline V lookup: CDR1 MDHEN, CDR2 SYDVKM. CDR3 loop: CASRAGTDTEAFF. The CDR3 DNA reads as TGTGCCAGCAGAGCCGGGACAGACACTGAAGCTTTCTTT.

There are a few counts of this clone. This rearrangement joins TRBV6-1 to TRBJ1-5; 9 bases are shared with TRBD1. The germline CDR1 and CDR2 sequences are MNHNS and SASEGT. With 6 bases clipped from V and 5 bases from J, the junction kept 5 bases outside the gene matches. The CDR3 loop spans 14 amino acids. The CDR3 coding sequence is TGTGCCAGCAGCAGGGGACAGGGTGATCAGCCCCAGCATTTT. Protein sequence: CASSRGQGDQPQHF.

This chain connects TRBV18 to TRBJ2-5; D remains ambiguous. The length of the CDR3 is 15 residues. The germline V gene has CDR1 KGHSH and CDR2 LQKENI. V was pared by 0 bases and J by 2 bases, with 10 bases between. The CDR3 sequence is CASSPPGEQQETQYF. DNA of the CDR3: TGTGCCAGCTCACCACCGGGCGAGCAACAAGAGACCCAGTACTTC.

This sequence joins TRBV28 and TRBJ1-2, with 9 bases matching TRBD1. V shed 3 bases, J shed 3 bases, and the junction held 8 bases outside the gene matches. The CDR3 runs to 16 residues. Germline lookup yields CDR1 MDHEN and CDR2 SYDVKM. The chain's CDR3 is CASSFPTGGRDYGYTF. As DNA, the CDR3 is TGTGCCAGCAGTTTTCCCACAGGGGGCCGGGACTATGGCTACACCTTC.

This rearrangement joins TRBV11-3 to TRBJ2-7; the D gene is possibly TRBD2 (6 bases). This CDR3 region has 15 residues. V was clipped by 5 bases and J by 2 bases, with 16 bases between them. Germline V lookup: CDR1 SGHNT, CDR2 YENEEA. The chain's CDR3 is CASSPRGGSAYEQYF. The CDR3 DNA reads TGTGCCAGCAGCCCCCGTGGGGGGTCCGCCTACGAGCAGTACTTC.

Turning to this clone: The junction departs from the called germline gene at one end, perhaps through a read error. The chain joins TRBV25-1 to TRBJ2-4; TRBD2 agrees at 9 bases. Germline V lookup: CDR1 MGHDK, CDR2 SYGVNS. This CDR3 comprises 15 residues. CDR3 sequence: CASSEWGLAENIQYF. As DNA, the CDR3 is TGTGCCAGCAGTGAATGGGGACTAGCCGAAAACATTCAGTACTTC.